This TCR beta chain stems from a study of blood T cell repertoires in COVID-19. Whole-study context: Samples taken during acute and convalescent COVID-19 were collected in the United States, Italy and Spain. Sources were T cells, B-cell-depleted T cells, or PBMCs; the material itself was cDNA or gDNA.

Sequenced by immunoSEQ multiplex PCR; TCRdb stores in-frame clones only, minus some. The table lists around 180,000 clones, around 82% of them singletons. Trimming left V 2 bases short and J 5 bases short, with 7 bases between. This CDR3 spans 12 amino acids. CDR1 is SGHRS and CDR2 is YFSETQ in the germline V gene. The receptor was derived from a woman of 80 years or more with active or convalescent COVID-19. The genes are TRBV5-1 and TRBJ1-1; the D is unclear. The source material was peripheral blood. The CDR3 reads CASSFRETEAFF. As DNA, the CDR3 is TGCGCCAGCAGCTTCCGGGAGACTGAAGCTTTCTTT.